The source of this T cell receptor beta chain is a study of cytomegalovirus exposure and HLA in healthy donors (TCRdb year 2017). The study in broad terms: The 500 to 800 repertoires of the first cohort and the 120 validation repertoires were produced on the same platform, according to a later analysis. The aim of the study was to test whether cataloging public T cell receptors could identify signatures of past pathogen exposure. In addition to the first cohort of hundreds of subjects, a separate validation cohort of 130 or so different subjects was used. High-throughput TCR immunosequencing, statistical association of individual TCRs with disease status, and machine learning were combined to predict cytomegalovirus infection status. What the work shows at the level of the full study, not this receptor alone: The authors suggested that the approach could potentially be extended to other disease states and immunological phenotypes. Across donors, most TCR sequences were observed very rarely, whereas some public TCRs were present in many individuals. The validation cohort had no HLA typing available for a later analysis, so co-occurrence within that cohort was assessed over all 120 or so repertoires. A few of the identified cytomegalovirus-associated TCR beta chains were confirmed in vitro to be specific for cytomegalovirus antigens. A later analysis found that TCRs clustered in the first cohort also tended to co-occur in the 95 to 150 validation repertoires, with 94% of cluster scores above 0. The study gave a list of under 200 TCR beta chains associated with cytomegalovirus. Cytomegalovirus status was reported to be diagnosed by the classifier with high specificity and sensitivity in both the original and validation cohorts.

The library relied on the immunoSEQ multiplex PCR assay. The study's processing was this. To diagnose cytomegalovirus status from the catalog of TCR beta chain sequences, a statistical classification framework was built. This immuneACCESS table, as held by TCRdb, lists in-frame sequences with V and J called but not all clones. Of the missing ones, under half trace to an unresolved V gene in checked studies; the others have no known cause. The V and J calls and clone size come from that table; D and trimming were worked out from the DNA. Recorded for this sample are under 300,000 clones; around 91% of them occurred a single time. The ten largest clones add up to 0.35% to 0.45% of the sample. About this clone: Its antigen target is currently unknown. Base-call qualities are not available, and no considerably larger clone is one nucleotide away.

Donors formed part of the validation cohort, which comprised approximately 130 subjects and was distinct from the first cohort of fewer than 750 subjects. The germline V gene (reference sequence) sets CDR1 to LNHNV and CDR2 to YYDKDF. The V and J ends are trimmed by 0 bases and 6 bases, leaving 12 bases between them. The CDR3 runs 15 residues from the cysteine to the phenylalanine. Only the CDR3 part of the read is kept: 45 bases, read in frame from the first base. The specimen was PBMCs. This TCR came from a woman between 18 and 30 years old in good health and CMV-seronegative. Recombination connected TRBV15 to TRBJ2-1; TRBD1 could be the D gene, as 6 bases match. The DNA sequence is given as TGTGCCACCAGCAGAGAGCCACAGGGCCCCAATGAGCAGTTCTTC. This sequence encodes CATSREPQGPNEQFF.